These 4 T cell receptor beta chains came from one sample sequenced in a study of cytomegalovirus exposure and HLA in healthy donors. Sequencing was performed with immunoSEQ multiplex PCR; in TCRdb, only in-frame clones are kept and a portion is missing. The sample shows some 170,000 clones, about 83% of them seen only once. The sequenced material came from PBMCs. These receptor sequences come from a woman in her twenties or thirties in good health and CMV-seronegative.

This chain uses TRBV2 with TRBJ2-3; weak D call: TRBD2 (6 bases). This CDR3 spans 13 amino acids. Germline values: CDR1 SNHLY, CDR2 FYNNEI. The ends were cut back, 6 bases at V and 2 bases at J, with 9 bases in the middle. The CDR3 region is CASRAGHTDTQYF. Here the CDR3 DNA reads TGTGCCAGCAGGGCGGGGCACACAGATACGCAGTATTTT. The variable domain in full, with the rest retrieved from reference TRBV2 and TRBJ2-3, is EPEVTQTPSHQVTQMGQEVILRCVPISNHLYFYWYRQILGQKVEFLVSFYNNEISEKSEIFDDQFSVERPDGSNFTLKIRSTKLEDSAMYFCASRAGHTDTQYFGPGTRLTVL.

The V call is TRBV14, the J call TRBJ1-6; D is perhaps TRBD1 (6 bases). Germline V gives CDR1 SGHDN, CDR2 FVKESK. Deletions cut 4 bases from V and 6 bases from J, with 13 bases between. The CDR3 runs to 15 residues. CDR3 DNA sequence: TGTGCCAGCAGCCCAACCCGGACAGCTAATTCACCCCTCCACTTT. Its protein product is CASSPTRTANSPLHF.

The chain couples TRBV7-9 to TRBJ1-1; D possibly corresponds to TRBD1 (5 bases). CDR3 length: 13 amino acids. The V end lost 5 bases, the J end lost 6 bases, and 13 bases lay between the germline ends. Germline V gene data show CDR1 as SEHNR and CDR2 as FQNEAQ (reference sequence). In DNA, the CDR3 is TGTGCCAGCAGCCTGGGGGGGTCCGCTGAAGCTTTCTTT. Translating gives CASSLGGSAEAFF.

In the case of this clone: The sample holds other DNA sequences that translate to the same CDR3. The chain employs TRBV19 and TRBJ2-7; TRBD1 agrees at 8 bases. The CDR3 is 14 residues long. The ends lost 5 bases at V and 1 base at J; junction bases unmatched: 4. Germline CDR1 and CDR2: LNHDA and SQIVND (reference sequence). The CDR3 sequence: CASSAGTGSYEQYF. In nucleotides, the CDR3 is TGTGCCAGTAGTGCCGGGACAGGATCCTACGAGCAGTACTTC. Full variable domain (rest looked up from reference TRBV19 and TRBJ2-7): DGGITQSPKYLFRKEGQNVTLSCEQNLNHDAMYWYRQDPGQGLRLIYYSQIVNDFQKGDIAEGYSVSREKKESFPLTVTSAQKNPTAFYLCASSAGTGSYEQYFGPGTRLTVT.